The 23 T cell receptor beta chains presented below share a single source sample, sequenced in a study of cytomegalovirus exposure and HLA in healthy donors. A multiplex PCR was run with 60 Vbeta primers and 13 Jbeta primers. Repertoires were generated with immunoSEQ multiplex PCR, while TCRdb's copy carries only in-frame clones and drops some. The sample has 280,000 or so clones; around nine tenths are singletons. The sequenced sample was PBMCs. The receptors were gathered from a young woman in good health and CMV-seronegative.

The chain links TRBV29-1 to TRBJ2-7, with D possibly being TRBD1 (5 bases). V was cut by 4 bases and J by 5 bases, with 18 bases left in between. The length of the CDR3 is 14 residues. From germline, CDR1 is SQVTM and CDR2 ANQGSEA. As DNA, the CDR3 is TGCAGCGTTGGGGCCCGGGCAGGGCCCCACGAGCAGTACTTC. Amino acids: CSVGARAGPHEQYF.

The chain links TRBV9 to TRBJ2-1, with D maybe TRBD2 (6 bases). The CDR3 totals 15 residues. Germline V CDR1 and CDR2: SGDLS, YYNGEE. With 3 bases removed from V and 3 bases from J, the gap between germline ends came to 13 bases. The CDR3 reads CASSAGESHYNEQFF. In DNA, the CDR3 is TGTGCCAGCAGCGCGGGGGAGTCCCACTACAATGAGCAGTTCTTC. The full variable domain, with the rest looked up from reference TRBV9 and TRBJ2-1, is DSGVTQTPKHLITATGQRVTLRCSPRSGDLSVYWYQQSLDQGLQFLIQYYNGEERAKGNILERFSAQQFPDLHSELNLSSLELGDSALYFCASSAGESHYNEQFFGPGTRLTVL.

The chain uses TRBV9 and TRBJ2-2, with TRBD2 matching over 9 bases. The trim removed 4 bases at V and 1 base at J, leaving 5 bases unmatched. CDR1 is SGDLS, CDR2 YYNGEE, per germline. The CDR3 loop spans 16 amino acids. As DNA, the CDR3 is TGTGCCAGCAGCCCACGGACTAGCGAGAACACCGGGGAGCTGTTTTTT. It codes for CASSPRTSENTGELFF.

The V call is TRBV5-1, the J call TRBJ2-5, with 7 bases matching TRBD1. The assigned J gene may be wrong: the sequence end matches TRBJ2-7 better. Germline CDR1 is SGHRS and CDR2 is YFSETQ. This CDR3 contains 15 residues. CDR3 nucleotide sequence: TGCGCCAGCAGTCAAGACAGGGTGAGCTCCTACGAGCAGTACTTC. Translating it yields CASSQDRVSSYEQYF.

This chain connects TRBV4-1 to TRBJ1-1; D is uncertain. The CDR3 is 14 residues long. Germline CDR1 reads MGHRA; CDR2 reads YSYEKL. The ends were cut back, 2 bases at V and 4 bases at J, with 11 bases in the middle. The CDR3 is CASSQRRFGTEAFF. CDR3 nucleotide sequence: TGCGCCAGCAGCCAAAGGAGGTTTGGCACTGAAGCTTTCTTT.

V and J are TRBV4-1 and TRBJ2-2; 10 positions agree with TRBD2. V lost 3 bases and J lost 6; bases outside the gene matches: 7. From germline, CDR1 is MGHRA and CDR2 YSYEKL. This CDR3 region has 16 residues. CDR3 bases: TGCGCCAGCAGCCACTATCAGCGGGGGGGGCCCGGGGAGCTGTTTTTT. The encoded protein is CASSHYQRGGPGELFF.

The rearrangement links TRBV18 to TRBJ1-4, with D perhaps matching TRBD1 (5 bases). Trimming took 0 bases from V and 8 from J, leaving 10 bases between them. Germline CDR1 and CDR2: KGHSH and LQKENI. This CDR3 is 14 amino acids long. The CDR3 loop reads CASSPPPAGEKLFF. CDR3 nucleotides: TGTGCCAGCTCACCACCCCCTGCAGGGGAAAAACTGTTTTTT. The full variable domain, with the rest looked up from reference TRBV18 and TRBJ1-4, is NAGVMQNPRHLVRRRGQEARLRCSPMKGHSHVYWYRQLPEEGLKFMVYLQKENIIDESGMPKERFSAEFPKEGPSILRIQQVVRGDSAAYFCASSPPPAGEKLFFGSGTQLSVL.

V and J are TRBV27 and TRBJ2-3; D call uncertain. Germline CDR1 MNHEY, CDR2 SMNVEV (reference sequence). Trimming left V 3 bases short and J 1 base short, with 5 bases between. The length of the CDR3 is 13 residues. CDR3 residues: CASSFQGTDTQYF. The CDR3 nucleotides read TGTGCCAGCAGTTTCCAGGGCACAGATACGCAGTATTTT.

The rearrangement uses TRBV2 and TRBJ2-2; weak D call: TRBD1 (6 bases). The CDR3 is 16 amino acids. The germline V gene encodes CDR1 SNHLY and CDR2 FYNNEI. Between the trimmed V and J ends, which lost 4 bases and 6 bases, there was a span of 18 bases. CDR3 loop: CASSGGPRQVAGELFF. The CDR3 DNA reads TGTGCCAGCAGTGGGGGCCCTCGACAGGTAGCCGGGGAGCTGTTTTTT. Based on the CDR3 plus reference TRBV2 and TRBJ2-2, the full variable domain is EPEVTQTPSHQVTQMGQEVILRCVPISNHLYFYWYRQILGQKVEFLVSFYNNEISEKSEIFDDQFSVERPDGSNFTLKIRSTKLEDSAMYFCASSGGPRQVAGELFFGEGSRLTVL.

The CDR3, as DNA: TGTGCCCCCCTTAGGAGTCCGAATAACTATGGCTACACCTTC. Its protein product is CAPLRSPNNYGYTF. V and J are TRBV5-4 and TRBJ1-2, with D unresolved. Germline V gene sequence: CDR1 SGHNT, CDR2 YYREEE (reference sequence). Trimming cost V 10 bases and J 1 base, with 17 bases left between them. This CDR3 comprises 14 residues.

CDR3 protein: CASSADRWETQYF. The CDR3, as DNA: TGTGCCAGTAGTGCAGACAGGTGGGAGACCCAGTACTTC. The rearrangement uses TRBV19 and TRBJ2-5; perhaps TRBD1 as D (6 bases). V lost 5 bases and J lost 5, with 12 bases in between. Germline V gene data show CDR1 as LNHDA and CDR2 as SQIVND (reference sequence). This CDR3 region has 13 residues.

The rearrangement joins TRBV30 to TRBJ1-1; tentatively, D is TRBD1 (6 bases). The CDR3 consists of 14 residues. Between the trimmed V and J ends, which lost 2 bases and 1 base, there was a span of 11 bases. Per the germline V gene, CDR1 is GTSNPN and CDR2 is SVGIG (reference sequence). The CDR3 region has the DNA TGTGCCTGGAGTAAAGGACAGAAGAACACTGAAGCTTTCTTT. This sequence encodes CAWSKGQKNTEAFF. Complete variable domain (other parts from reference TRBV30 and TRBJ1-1): SQTIHQWPATLVQPVGSPLSLECTVEGTSNPNLYWYRQAAGRGLQLLFYSVGIGQISSEVPQNLSASRPQDRQFILSSKKLLLSDSGFYLCAWSKGQKNTEAFFGQGTRLTVV.

This chain joins TRBV14 and TRBJ2-2, with TRBD1 as a possible D gene (7 bases). CDR1 is SGHDN and CDR2 is FVKESK in the germline V gene. V lost 8 bases and J lost 5, with 15 bases in between. The CDR3 contains 14 residues. CDR3 in amino acids: CASGQSGGTGELFF. CDR3 sequence (DNA): TGTGCCAGCGGACAGTCAGGGGGGACCGGGGAGCTGTTTTTT.

The chain recombines TRBV5-1 with TRBJ2-5; maybe TRBD2 (6 bases). TRBJ2-7 explains the end of the DNA better; the J call may be wrong. Germline V gene sequence: CDR1 SGHRS, CDR2 YFSETQ. CDR3 length: 14 amino acids. CDR3 in DNA: TGCGCCAGCAGCCACGGGGGAGGTCCGATCGAGCAGTACTTC. This gives the protein CASSHGGGPIEQYF.

This chain joins TRBV7-6 and TRBJ2-3; 8 bases align to TRBD2. Germline lookup yields CDR1 SGHVS and CDR2 FNYEAQ. The CDR3 covers 14 residues. J gave up 4 bases and V 5 bases, and 5 bases lay outside the gene matches. The CDR3 sequence: CASSRGLAPDTQYF. As DNA, the CDR3 is TGTGCCAGCAGCCGTGGACTAGCCCCAGATACGCAGTATTTT.

This clone was counted a single time. The V gene is TRBV6-1, the J gene TRBJ1-1; 7 nucleotides match TRBD1. Germline V gives CDR1 MNHNS, CDR2 SASEGT. The CDR3 extends over 11 amino acids. V gave up 6 bases and J gave up 8 bases; unmatched junction bases: 3. This CDR3 is CASRTGREAFF. The CDR3 DNA is TGTGCCAGCAGGACAGGGAGGGAAGCTTTCTTT.

The rearrangement uses TRBV29-1 and TRBJ1-2; weak D call: TRBD1 (5 bases). This CDR3 has 12 amino acids. Germline V gives CDR1 SQVTM, CDR2 ANQGSEA. V was trimmed by 3 bases and J by 4 bases, leaving 9 bases between them. Here the CDR3 reads CSVDVTVYGYTF. CDR3 DNA: TGCAGCGTTGATGTGACAGTCTATGGCTACACCTTC.

The rearrangement links TRBV2 to TRBJ2-1, with 9 nucleotides matching TRBD2. Germline V CDR1 and CDR2: SNHLY, FYNNEI. J gave up 9 bases and V 7 bases, and 13 bases lay outside the gene matches. CDR3 length equals 15 residues. The CDR3 DNA is TGTGCCAGCACGGGCGGGGGGGCTTGGGAACGTGAGCAGTTCTTC. This translates into CASTGGGAWEREQFF.

This clone was detected only once. The chain links TRBV5-1 to TRBJ1-6, with unresolved D. V was pared by 7 bases and J by 3 bases, with 11 bases between. CDR3 length equals 14 residues. Germline values: CDR1 SGHRS, CDR2 YFSETQ. CDR3 bases: TGCGCCAGCGGAGTCGGCAGCTATAATTCACCCCTCCACTTT. Protein: CASGVGSYNSPLHF.

The chain carries TRBV5-4 and TRBJ1-6; 8 bases match TRBD1. Trimming at V came to 4 bases and at J to 7 bases, leaving 7 bases not matched to a gene. In germline, CDR1 is SGHNT, CDR2 YYREEE (reference sequence). The CDR3 runs to 15 residues. The CDR3 DNA reads TGTGCCAGCAGCCCGACAGGGGCCGTAAATTCACCCCTCCACTTT. Translation gives CASSPTGAVNSPLHF. The complete variable domain, with remaining parts taken from reference TRBV5-4 and TRBJ1-6, reads ETGVTQSPTHLIKTRGQQVTLRCSSQSGHNTVSWYQQALGQGPQFIFQYYREEENGRGNFPPRFSGLQFPNYSSELNVNALELDDSALYLCASSPTGAVNSPLHFGNGTRLTVT.

CDR3 sequence (DNA): TGTGCCTGGAGTACCCCCCGTACAGGAGTCTATGGCTACACCTTC. Amino acids: CAWSTPRTGVYGYTF. The rearrangement joins TRBV30 to TRBJ1-2; a weak D match, TRBD1 (5 bases). The CDR3 loop spans 15 amino acids. Germline V gene data show CDR1 as GTSNPN and CDR2 as SVGIG (reference sequence). The V and J ends lost 2 bases and 4 bases respectively, with 17 bases between them.

This rearrangement joins TRBV4-1 to TRBJ1-2; possibly TRBD1 for D (5 bases). Looked up from germline, CDR1 is MGHRA and CDR2 is YSYEKL. The V and J ends lost 2 bases and 7 bases respectively, with 14 bases between them. CDR3 length equals 14 residues. The DNA of the CDR3 is TGCGCCAGCAGCCAAAGGGGAGGGTTTAGTGGCTACACCTTC. It codes for CASSQRGGFSGYTF.

This chain uses TRBV15 with TRBJ1-2, with 7 bases matching TRBD1. Trimming took 7 bases from V and 4 from J; bases not matched to a gene: 6. The germline CDR1 and CDR2 sequences are LNHNV and YYDKDF (reference sequence). The length of the CDR3 is 13 residues. The CDR3 region has the DNA TGTGCCACCACTCCGGGACAGCGCTATGGCTACACCTTC. Residues: CATTPGQRYGYTF.